Below are 2 T cell receptor beta chains sequenced from a single sample in a study of blood T cells in healthy people across ages. A second roughly 6 to 12 cycle PCR used barcoded and J-beta primers. TCRdb used MiXCR to reprocess the 5' RACE reads, holding one entry per CDR3 protein. The sample includes 1.5 million to 2 million distinct CDR3 sequences, 34% of them seen just once. Sequencing input: blood. The receptors stem from a woman aged 25-40 years in good health.

This clonotype showed up many times. The chain has TRBV10-3 and TRBJ2-7; 8 bases map to TRBD1. The germline CDR1 and CDR2 sequences are ENHRY and SYGVKD. Trimming at V came to 4 bases and at J to 0 bases, leaving 8 bases not matched to a gene. The CDR3 has 16 residues. Written as DNA, the CDR3 is TGTGCCATCAGTGTATCTGGACAGGGAAACTCCTACGAGCAGTACTTC. Protein product: CAISVSGQGNSYEQYF.

This clonotype has only a few counts. The genes are TRBV11-2 and TRBJ2-7, with D perhaps TRBD2 (5 bases). Germline lookup yields CDR1 SGHAT and CDR2 FQNNGV. This CDR3 region has 15 residues. The V end was cut by 8 bases, the J end by 5 bases, with 22 bases between. The CDR3 is CASRNVGGRADEQYF. The CDR3 DNA reads as TGTGCCAGCCGCAACGTCGGCGGCCGAGCGGACGAGCAGTACTTC.